This passage covers 18 T cell receptor beta chains from one sample sequenced in a study of blood T cell repertoires in COVID-19 (TCRdb year 2020). Libraries were constructed by the immunoSEQ multiplex PCR assay. TCRdb limited this immuneACCESS table to in-frame rearrangements with V and J called. A share of clones is missing; checked studies link under half to unresolved V genes, and the rest is unexplained. The sample includes about 120,000 clones, with 79% observed a single time. 37% of the sample comes from the top ten. The specimen sequenced was peripheral blood. Source of these receptors: a man between 35 and 55 years old with active or convalescent COVID-19.

The chain couples TRBV4-1 to TRBJ1-1, with TRBD1 matching 10 bases. V gave up 4 bases and J gave up 13 bases; unmatched junction bases: 6. This CDR3 spans 12 amino acids. Germline assignment: CDR1 MGHRA and CDR2 YSYEKL. The CDR3 region has the DNA TGCGCCAGCAGCCCCGCCGGGACAGGGGTTTTCTTT. Amino acid sequence: CASSPAGTGVFF.

The genes are TRBV29-1 and TRBJ1-1; D remains ambiguous. Germline CDR1 reads SQVTM; CDR2 reads ANQGSEA. The CDR3 is 13 amino acids. V was cut by 7 bases and J by 4 bases, with 16 bases left in between. CDR3 bases: TGCAGCGCCCTGCCCTCGGTCGGCACTGAAGCTTTCTTT. It codes for CSALPSVGTEAFF.

As to this clone: The sample holds other DNA sequences that translate to the same CDR3. The chain combines TRBV19 with TRBJ1-3; the D gene is possibly TRBD1 (6 bases). V gave up 3 bases and J gave up 0 bases, with 6 bases separating them. The CDR3 consists of 14 residues. Looked up from germline, CDR1 is LNHDA and CDR2 is SQIVND (reference sequence). In DNA, the CDR3 is TGTGCCAGTAGTATGGGGGCCTCTGGAAACACCATATATTTT. This gives the protein CASSMGASGNTIYF.

This chain connects TRBV28 to TRBJ1-6; D perhaps matches TRBD1 (5 bases). The CDR3 is made up of 13 amino acids. In germline, CDR1 is MDHEN, CDR2 SYDVKM. V was trimmed by 6 bases and J by 10 bases, leaving 13 bases between them. This chain's CDR3 is CASSLPGGSPLHF. The DNA of the CDR3 is TGTGCCAGCAGCTTACCCGGGGGGTCACCCCTCCACTTT.

In its sample, this clone was seen once. The V call is TRBV3-1 (or the pseudogene TRBV3-2), the J call TRBJ1-6, with 8 positions matching TRBD1. From germline, CDR1 is LGHDT and CDR2 YNNKEL (reference sequence). Unmatched junction bases numbered 3, after V lost 4 bases and J lost 7 bases. The CDR3 loop spans 14 amino acids. CDR3 bases: TGTGCCAGCAGCCCGACAGGGGAGAATTCACCCCTCCACTTT. Its translation: CASSPTGENSPLHF.

This chain connects TRBV24-1 to TRBJ1-2; D unclear. The CDR3 totals 13 residues. CDR1 KGHDR and CDR2 SFDVKD come from the germline V gene. V was trimmed by 1 base and J by 4 bases, leaving 6 bases between them. Here the CDR3 DNA reads TGTGCCACCAGTGATTTTGGCGGCTATGGCTACACCTTC. Amino acid sequence: CATSDFGGYGYTF.

J is TRBJ1-6 and V is TRBV12-3 or TRBV12-4; D is unresolved. With 8 bases removed from V and 3 bases from J, the gap between germline ends came to 8 bases. The CDR3 covers 13 residues. CDR3 sequence reads: CASAEGYNSPLHF. For the CDR3, the DNA is TGTGCCAGCGCTGAGGGCTATAATTCACCCCTCCACTTT.

This chain connects TRBV28 to TRBJ1-2; no clear D. V was trimmed by 5 bases and J by 3 bases, leaving 19 bases between them. This CDR3 contains 16 residues. CDR1 is MDHEN, CDR2 SYDVKM, per germline. The CDR3 DNA follows: TGTGCCAGCAGTCCAGCCTCGGCCGAAAGCGACTATGGCTACACCTTC. Translating it yields CASSPASAESDYGYTF.

This chain links TRBV28 with TRBJ1-5, with 10 bases lining up with TRBD1. Per germline, CDR1 MDHEN and CDR2 SYDVKM. V lost 3 bases and J lost 5; bases outside the gene matches: 4. The CDR3 is 15 residues long. The CDR3 loop reads CASSFSGTGDQPQHF. For the CDR3, the DNA is TGTGCCAGCAGTTTTTCCGGGACAGGGGATCAGCCCCAGCATTTT.

V gene TRBV15 combines with J gene TRBJ2-6, with 7 bases identical to TRBD1. This CDR3 spans 18 amino acids. Germline trimming cut 4 bases from V and 1 base from J; bases unmatched to any gene: 10. Germline V lookup: CDR1 LNHNV, CDR2 YYDKDF (reference sequence). The CDR3 bases are TGTGCCACCAGCACTTTGACAGGGTTTTTGTCTGGGGCCAACGTCCTGACTTTC. Translating it yields CATSTLTGFLSGANVLTF. Full variable domain (remainder filled in from reference TRBV15 and TRBJ2-6): DAMVIQNPRYQVTQFGKPVTLSCSQTLNHNVMYWYQQKSSQAPKLLFHYYDKDFNNEADTPDNFQSRRPNTSFCFLDIRSPGLGDTAMYLCATSTLTGFLSGANVLTFGAGSRLTVL.

V is TRBV9 and J is TRBJ1-1; D possibly corresponds to TRBD1 (6 bases). The V and J ends lost 4 bases and 6 bases respectively, with 16 bases between them. Germline V gene sequence: CDR1 SGDLS, CDR2 YYNGEE. The CDR3 consists of 14 residues. DNA for the CDR3: TGTGCCAGCAGCCCGACAGGTCGGTTCTCTGAAGCTTTCTTT. Residues: CASSPTGRFSEAFF. Looking up the rest from reference TRBV9 and TRBJ1-1 gives the full variable domain: DSGVTQTPKHLITATGQRVTLRCSPRSGDLSVYWYQQSLDQGLQFLIQYYNGEERAKGNILERFSAQQFPDLHSELNLSSLELGDSALYFCASSPTGRFSEAFFGQGTRLTVV.

The J gene is TRBJ2-4, the V gene TRBV9; a possible D gene is TRBD2 (5 bases). From germline, CDR1 is SGDLS and CDR2 YYNGEE. Trimming shortened V by 0 bases and J by 7 bases, and 14 bases separated the two germline ends. The length of the CDR3 is 15 residues. The CDR3 DNA reads TGTGCCAGCAGCGTAGCCCCACTAGTTCATAACATTCAGTACTTC. Protein product: CASSVAPLVHNIQYF.

The chain recombines TRBV7-2 with TRBJ2-1; TRBD1 might be the D (6 bases). V was cut by 4 bases and J by 8 bases, with 12 bases left in between. The CDR3 consists of 13 residues. Germline V gene lookup returns CDR1 SGHTA and CDR2 FQGNSA. Here the CDR3 reads CASSSQGAYEQFF. The CDR3 DNA follows: TGTGCCAGCAGCTCACAGGGTGCCTATGAGCAGTTCTTC. The whole variable domain, remainder taken from reference TRBV7-2 and TRBJ2-1, is GAGVSQSPSNKVTEKGKDVELRCDPISGHTALYWYRQSLGQGLEFLIYFQGNSAPDKSGLPSDRFSAERTGGSVSTLTIQRTQQEDSAVYLCASSSQGAYEQFFGPGTRLTVL.

The genes are TRBV5-1 and TRBJ1-4, with D possibly matching TRBD1 (6 bases). V was shortened by 4 bases and J by 4 bases, with 14 bases between the two germline ends. This CDR3 is built from 15 residues. Germline CDR1 is SGHRS and CDR2 is YFSETQ. The CDR3 DNA reads TGCGCCAGCAGCCGAAGTGGGGGCCTTAATGAAAAACTGTTTTTT. As protein: CASSRSGGLNEKLFF.

About this clone itself: Other DNA sequences of this sample code for an identical CDR3. The chain joins TRBV20-1 to TRBJ2-7; 8 bases are a match to TRBD2. The germline V gene encodes CDR1 DFQATT and CDR2 SNEGSKA (reference sequence). J was trimmed by 5 bases and V by 4 bases; bases with no gene match: 1. This CDR3 is built from 11 residues. In DNA, the CDR3 is TGCAGTGCTACTAGCGGGCACGAGCAGTACTTC. Translated, it gives CSATSGHEQYF.

V gene TRBV29-1 combines with J gene TRBJ1-1; 10 nucleotides line up with TRBD1. After removal of 5 bases from V and 3 bases from J, the junction contained 6 bases not matched to a gene. The length of the CDR3 is 14 residues. CDR1 and CDR2 (germline): SQVTM, ANQGSEA. The DNA for the CDR3 is TGCAGCGTTAAGGGACAGGGGTCGTACACTGAAGCTTTCTTT. Translating it yields CSVKGQGSYTEAFF.

The J gene is TRBJ1-1, the V gene TRBV12-1; TRBD1, the D gene given by the table, was not confirmed from the DNA. TRBV12-1 is termed a pseudogene. CDR3 size: 14 residues. The CDR3 coding sequence is TGTGCCAGCAGCTTATACGGACACCCCAGTGAAGCTTTCTTT. Protein: CASSLYGHPSEAFF.

This clone was detected a few times. The chain couples TRBV20-1 to TRBJ1-6, with D tentatively TRBD1 (6 bases). Germline V gene lookup returns CDR1 DFQATT and CDR2 SNEGSKA (reference sequence). V was shortened by 3 bases and J by 8 bases, with 17 bases between the two germline ends. The CDR3 loop spans 15 amino acids. This chain's CDR3 is CSASYIQGNHSPLHF. The DNA for the CDR3 is TGCAGTGCTAGTTATATACAGGGAAATCATTCACCCCTCCACTTT.